Following are 9 T cell receptor beta chains from one sample sequenced in a study of T-cell memory formation after mild COVID-19. Using its own MiXCR run on the 5' RACE reads, TCRdb lists one record per CDR3 protein. The table includes a few hundred thousand distinct CDR3 sequences, 13% to 15% detected once. Material: PBMCs or a T cell subset sorted from them (not recorded which). These receptors were taken from a man aged 18 to 35 who had mild COVID-19 (a few samples of this study predate the infection). Cell type and time point are not known.

This rearrangement joins TRBV27 to TRBJ2-1; D is unresolved. The CDR3 runs 13 residues. Germline V gene lookup returns CDR1 MNHEY and CDR2 SMNVEV (reference sequence). V was cut by 8 bases and J by 5 bases, with 13 bases left in between. The chain's CDR3 is CASRNGLNNEQFF. Written as DNA, the CDR3 is TGTGCCAGCCGGAACGGGCTGAACAATGAGCAGTTCTTC.

The CDR3 DNA sequence: TGTGCCAGCAGCGTAACAGGGAACACTGAAGCTTTCTTT. Translated, it gives CASSVTGNTEAFF. V gene TRBV9 combines with J gene TRBJ1-1; a weak D match, TRBD1 (5 bases). Germline loops: CDR1 SGDLS, CDR2 YYNGEE. The length of the CDR3 is 13 residues. Trimming took off 1 base at V and 1 base at J, with 5 bases between the two ends. Full variable domain (rest looked up from reference TRBV9 and TRBJ1-1): DSGVTQTPKHLITATGQRVTLRCSPRSGDLSVYWYQQSLDQGLQFLIQYYNGEERAKGNILERFSAQQFPDLHSELNLSSLELGDSALYFCASSVTGNTEAFFGQGTRLTVV.

The sample holds a few counts of this clonotype. V gene TRBV18 combines with J gene TRBJ2-3; 7 bases fit TRBD2. The CDR3 contains 15 residues. Trimming at V came to 4 bases and at J to 5 bases, leaving 9 bases not matched to a gene. CDR1 and CDR2 (germline): KGHSH, LQKENI. The CDR3 DNA reads as TGTGCCAGCTCACTAGCGGGTGGCCCCGTAGATACGCAGTATTTT. It specifies CASSLAGGPVDTQYF. The full variable domain, completed using reference TRBV18 and TRBJ2-3, is NAGVMQNPRHLVRRRGQEARLRCSPMKGHSHVYWYRQLPEEGLKFMVYLQKENIIDESGMPKERFSAEFPKEGPSILRIQQVVRGDSAAYFCASSLAGGPVDTQYFGPGTRLTVL.

Only a few counts were recorded for this clonotype. The DNA of the CDR3 is TGCGCCAGCAGCTTGGCACAGGGCTACACTGAAGCTTTCTTT. It is translated as CASSLAQGYTEAFF. The chain couples TRBV5-1 to TRBJ1-1; maybe TRBD1 (6 bases). Deletions cut 0 bases from V and 3 bases from J, with 9 bases between. The CDR3 runs 14 residues. The germline gives CDR1 SGHRS, CDR2 YFSETQ.

The chain carries TRBV5-1 and TRBJ2-7; 7 bases map to TRBD1. The germline V gene encodes CDR1 SGHRS and CDR2 YFSETQ. This CDR3 is built from 15 residues. The V and J ends lost 0 bases and 2 bases, in that order; junction bases with no gene match: 5. CDR3 in amino acids: CASSLGGTEAYEQYF. CDR3 DNA: TGCGCCAGCAGCTTGGGGGGGACAGAGGCCTACGAGCAGTACTTC.

This clonotype has a handful of counts. The chain couples TRBV7-8 to TRBJ1-2; D not certain. The CDR3 consists of 16 residues. Trimming cost V 2 bases and J 4 bases, with 17 bases left between them. Looked up from germline, CDR1 is SGHVS and CDR2 is FQNEAQ. CDR3 residues: CASSLMAPVLAYGYTF. CDR3 DNA sequence: TGTGCCAGCAGCTTAATGGCGCCCGTTTTAGCCTATGGCTACACCTTC.

The rearrangement joins TRBV12-3 or TRBV12-4 to TRBJ2-3; 9 bases are shared with TRBD1. Trimming took 4 bases from V and 4 from J; bases not matched to a gene: 9. The CDR3 is made up of 16 amino acids. The CDR3 DNA reads TGTGCCAGCAGTTCCCTCGGACAGGGGAAGGCAGATACGCAGTATTTT. Translation: CASSSLGQGKADTQYF.

This chain links TRBV4-3 with TRBJ1-6; the match to TRBD1 covers 8 bases. The ends lost 1 base at V and 8 bases at J; junction bases unmatched: 4. The CDR3 covers 15 residues. Germline V CDR1 and CDR2: LGHNA, YSLEER. The CDR3 DNA reads as TGCGCCAGCAGCCAAGTTCGACAGGGGTATTCACCCCTCCACTTT. Its translation is CASSQVRQGYSPLHF.

This clonotype has a count of ten or more. The chain employs TRBV5-5 and TRBJ1-6; unclear D gene. Looked up from germline, CDR1 is SGHKS and CDR2 is YYEKEE (reference sequence). V was shortened by 3 bases and J by 9 bases, with 7 bases between the two germline ends. This CDR3 has 12 amino acids. The CDR3 reads CASSSTTSPLHF. CDR3 sequence (DNA): TGTGCCAGCAGCTCTACTACTTCACCCCTCCACTTT. The full variable domain, with the rest looked up from reference TRBV5-5 and TRBJ1-6, is DAGVTQSPTHLIKTRGQQVTLRCSPISGHKSVSWYQQVLGQGPQFIFQYYEKEERGRGNFPDRFSARQFPNYSSELNVNALLLGDSALYLCASSSTTSPLHFGNGTRLTVT.